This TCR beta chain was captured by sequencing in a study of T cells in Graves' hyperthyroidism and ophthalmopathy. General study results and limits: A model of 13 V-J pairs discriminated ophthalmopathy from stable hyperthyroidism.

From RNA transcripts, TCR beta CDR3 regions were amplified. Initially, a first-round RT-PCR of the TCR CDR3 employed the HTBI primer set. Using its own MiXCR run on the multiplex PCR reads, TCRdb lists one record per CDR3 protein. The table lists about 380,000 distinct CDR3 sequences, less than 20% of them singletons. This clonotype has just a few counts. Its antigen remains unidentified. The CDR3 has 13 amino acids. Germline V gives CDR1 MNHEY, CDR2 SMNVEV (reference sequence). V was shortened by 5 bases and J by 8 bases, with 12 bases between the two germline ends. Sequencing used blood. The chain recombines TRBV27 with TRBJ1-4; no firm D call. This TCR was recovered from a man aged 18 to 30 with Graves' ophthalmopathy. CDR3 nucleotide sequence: TGTGCCAGCAGTAGGAAAACAGAGGAAAAACTGTTTTTT. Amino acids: CASSRKTEEKLFF.